One and the same sample provided the 6 T cell receptor beta chains below, sequenced in a study of cytomegalovirus exposure and HLA in healthy donors. This table comes from immunoSEQ multiplex PCR, and its TCRdb copy is limited to in-frame clones, with some not included. The repertoire holds roughly 130,000 clones, with about nine tenths as singletons. What was sequenced was PBMCs. The receptors originated from a young man in good health and CMV-seronegative.

This sequence joins TRBV18 and TRBJ1-3; D is unclear. Per the germline V gene, CDR1 is KGHSH and CDR2 is LQKENI. CDR3 length: 15 residues. The V end lost 3 bases, the J end lost 0 bases, and 9 bases lay between the germline ends. CDR3 region: CASSPVRGSGNTIYF. CDR3 DNA: TGTGCCAGCTCACCGGTCCGGGGCTCTGGAAACACCATATATTTT.

The rearrangement links TRBV27 to TRBJ2-5; 11 bases are shared with TRBD1. V lost 5 bases to trimming and J lost 5 bases; unmatched junction nucleotides: 13. CDR1 is MNHEY and CDR2 is SMNVEV in the germline V gene (reference sequence). This CDR3 has 17 amino acids. CDR3 nucleotides: TGTGCCAGCAGTACCCCATACAGGACAGGGGGCAATGAGACCCAGTACTTC. Translated: CASSTPYRTGGNETQYF.

This rearrangement joins TRBV4-3 to TRBJ2-1, with a possible D match to TRBD2 (5 bases). The CDR3 covers 15 residues. V gave up 4 bases and J gave up 0 bases, with 10 bases separating them. Germline V CDR1 and CDR2: LGHNA, YSLEER. The CDR3 DNA reads as TGCGCCAGCAGCCGAGACGGGGACTCCTACAATGAGCAGTTCTTC. Encoded protein: CASSRDGDSYNEQFF.

The chain links TRBV27 to TRBJ2-3, with D tentatively TRBD2 (6 bases). The V end was cut by 6 bases, the J end by 0 bases, with 13 bases between. This CDR3 contains 15 residues. Germline CDR1 reads MNHEY; CDR2 reads SMNVEV (reference sequence). CDR3: CASRRRETSTDTQYF. The CDR3 nucleotides are TGTGCCAGCAGACGACGGGAGACTAGCACAGATACGCAGTATTTT.

This clone appeared a single time. In nucleotides, the CDR3 is TGTGCCAGCAGCCTTCCTAATAGCAATCAGCCCCAGCATTTT. This sequence encodes CASSLPNSNQPQHF. The V call is TRBV7-2, the J call TRBJ1-5; D gene uncertain. Germline lookup yields CDR1 SGHTA and CDR2 FQGNSA. Trimming shortened V by 5 bases and J by 0 bases, and 8 bases separated the two germline ends. This CDR3 has 14 residues.

The genes are TRBV7-9 and TRBJ2-7; tentatively, D is TRBD2 (6 bases). The CDR3 is made up of 15 amino acids. Germline CDR1 is SEHNR and CDR2 is FQNEAQ (reference sequence). Trimming stripped 4 bases from V and 5 bases from J, with 18 bases between. This chain's CDR3 is CASSYTGTGAHEQYF. As DNA, the CDR3 is TGTGCCAGCAGCTACACCGGGACTGGGGCGCACGAGCAGTACTTC.